Presented here are 18 T cell receptor beta chains from one specimen sequenced in a study of CD8 T cells in Susac syndrome (dated by TCRdb to between 2018 and 2021). To prepare the library, the immunoSEQ multiplex PCR assay was applied. RNA was extracted with the RNeasy kit and 0.5 to 1 ug was reverse transcribed using random hexamers. TCRdb trimmed the raw reads at Q25, called clones with MiXCR and kept productive beta chains. Rows with a matching CDR3 protein are joined into one entry that keeps the most common DNA and genes. Present in this sample are about 200,000 distinct CDR3 sequences, nearly 95% of which were seen just once. 0.085% to 0.095% of the sample is in the top ten clones. The source material was CD4+ T cells from PBMCs. Source of these receptors: a human donor with multiple sclerosis.

This clonotype appeared once. The gene calls are TRBV30 and TRBJ1-6; a possible D gene is TRBD1 (5 bases). The CDR3 contains 15 residues. Trimming took 5 bases from V and 4 from J, leaving 15 bases between them. Per germline, CDR1 GTSNPN and CDR2 SVGIG (reference sequence). The CDR3 DNA follows: TGTGCCTGGTCGGGGCCCGCGGTGTATAATTCACCCCTCCACTTT. Its translation: CAWSGPAVYNSPLHF.

The rearrangement joins TRBV4-2 to TRBJ1-1; D uncertain. Germline assignment: CDR1 LGHNA and CDR2 YNFKEQ. Trimming left V 1 base short and J 4 bases short, with 16 bases between. This CDR3 comprises 16 residues. The CDR3 DNA reads TGTGCCAGCAGCCAAGGGGTGACCCCTGGGATCACTGAAGCTTTCTTT. It yields the protein CASSQGVTPGITEAFF.

The V and J genes are TRBV15 and TRBJ2-3, with D tentatively TRBD2 (5 bases). V was shortened by 2 bases and J by 1 base, with 13 bases between the two germline ends. The CDR3 is 16 amino acids. Germline V gene sequence: CDR1 LNHNV, CDR2 YYDKDF (reference sequence). In DNA, the CDR3 is TGTGCCACCAGCAGAAACCGGGGTCCCCGCACAGATACGCAGTATTTT. Its translation: CATSRNRGPRTDTQYF.

The chain recombines TRBV20-1 with TRBJ1-1; possibly TRBD1 for D (5 bases). With 4 bases removed from V and 1 base from J, the gap between germline ends came to 13 bases. Germline V gene sequence: CDR1 DFQATT, CDR2 SNEGSKA (reference sequence). The CDR3 runs to 14 residues. The CDR3 DNA reads as TGCAGTGCTACCCGTGATGGGGCGAACACTGAAGCTTTCTTT. Its protein product is CSATRDGANTEAFF.

This chain links TRBV13 with TRBJ1-2; 7 bases fit TRBD1. The CDR3 spans 13 residues. J was trimmed by 10 bases and V by 5 bases; bases with no gene match: 10. CDR1 PRHDT and CDR2 FYEKMQ come from the germline V gene (reference sequence). CDR3 nucleotides: TGTGCCAGCAGCGTGGGACAGAGGGTCTTCTACACCTTC. Translated, it gives CASSVGQRVFYTF.

J is TRBJ1-6 and V is TRBV6-1, with TRBD1 as a possible D gene (6 bases). CDR3 length: 14 residues. The germline V gene has CDR1 MNHNS and CDR2 SASEGT. The germline V and J ends were trimmed by 6 bases and 8 bases, with 14 bases remaining between them. The CDR3 region is CASRPQRGHSPLHF. For the CDR3, the DNA is TGTGCCAGCAGGCCCCAACGGGGGCATTCACCCCTCCACTTT.

This rearrangement joins TRBV19 to TRBJ1-2, with 9 bases matching TRBD1. The CDR3 has 14 amino acids. The germline V gene has CDR1 LNHDA and CDR2 SQIVND (reference sequence). V lost 5 bases to trimming and J lost 5 bases; unmatched junction nucleotides: 6. CDR3 amino acids: CASSPGQGIYGYTF. In nucleotides, the CDR3 is TGTGCCAGTAGTCCGGGACAGGGAATTTATGGCTACACCTTC. The full variable domain, in which reference TRBV19 and TRBJ1-2 provide the parts outside the CDR3, is DGGITQSPKYLFRKEGQNVTLSCEQNLNHDAMYWYRQDPGQGLRLIYYSQIVNDFQKGDIAEGYSVSREKKESFPLTVTSAQKNPTAFYLCASSPGQGIYGYTFGSGTRLTVV.

This chain joins TRBV7-9 and TRBJ2-2; no definite D call. The CDR3 extends over 12 amino acids. Trimming removed 11 bases from V and 6 bases from J, with 13 bases in between. Germline CDR1 reads SEHNR; CDR2 reads FQNEAQ (reference sequence). CDR3 region: CAFDGLAGELFF. The CDR3 DNA reads as TGTGCCTTTGACGGGCTCGCCGGGGAGCTGTTTTTT.

The V gene is TRBV30, the J gene TRBJ1-5, with 8 bases aligning to TRBD1. Trimming took 5 bases from V and 2 from J; bases not matched to a gene: 11. The V gene's germline CDR1 is GTSNPN and CDR2 SVGIG (reference sequence). This CDR3 is 16 amino acids long. CDR3 DNA: TGTGCCTGGGGACAGGGAAGTAGCCCCCGCAATCAGCCCCAGCATTTT. Its protein product is CAWGQGSSPRNQPQHF.

The chain is built from TRBV7-2 and TRBJ1-5, with D hard to call. Trimming removed 4 bases from V and 9 bases from J, with 13 bases in between. The CDR3 is 13 residues long. The germline V gene has CDR1 SGHTA and CDR2 FQGNSA. CDR3 loop: CASSSPNRVPQHF. In nucleotides, the CDR3 is TGTGCCAGCAGCTCACCCAATAGAGTGCCCCAGCATTTT.

The V gene is TRBV12-3 or TRBV12-4, the J gene TRBJ2-3; unclear D gene. The CDR3 is 12 amino acids. The V end lost 7 bases, the J end lost 1 base, and 6 bases lay between the germline ends. For the CDR3, the DNA is TGTGCCAGCAACTTAGGCACAGATACGCAGTATTTT. Protein: CASNLGTDTQYF.

The CDR3, as DNA: TGTGCCAGCAGTCCCTCGACTACTCCCGGGGAGCTGTTTTTT. Translation gives CASSPSTTPGELFF. This chain joins TRBV27 and TRBJ2-2; D might be TRBD2 (5 bases). This CDR3 is 14 amino acids long. Trimming pared 5 bases from V and 6 bases from J, leaving 13 bases between. Germline CDR1 reads MNHEY; CDR2 reads SMNVEV (reference sequence).

The chain uses TRBV20-1 and TRBJ2-7; 10 nucleotides agree with TRBD1. The germline CDR1 and CDR2 sequences are DFQATT and SNEGSKA (reference sequence). This CDR3 has 13 amino acids. V gave up 4 bases and J gave up 6 bases; unmatched junction bases: 6. The CDR3 sequence: CSANFRTGGEQYF. The CDR3 DNA sequence: TGCAGTGCTAACTTTCGGACAGGGGGCGAGCAGTACTTC.

The chain carries TRBV27 and TRBJ2-7; D remains ambiguous. Trimming shortened V by 5 bases and J by 6 bases, and 14 bases separated the two germline ends. Germline values: CDR1 MNHEY, CDR2 SMNVEV (reference sequence). The CDR3 contains 13 residues. The CDR3: CASSTLYSTEQYF. In nucleotides, the CDR3 is TGTGCCAGCAGTACCCTTTACAGTACCGAGCAGTACTTC.

The J gene is TRBJ2-5, the V gene TRBV18; 7 bases map to TRBD1. Trimming at V came to 4 bases and at J to 1 base, leaving 6 bases not matched to a gene. Germline CDR1 reads KGHSH; CDR2 reads LQKENI. This CDR3 spans 15 amino acids. Here the CDR3 reads CASSLRTGRQETQYF. CDR3 nucleotide sequence: TGTGCCAGCTCACTACGGACAGGCCGCCAAGAGACCCAGTACTTC.

The rearrangement joins TRBV24-1 to TRBJ2-7; TRBD1 matches at 8 bases. V was clipped by 9 bases and J by 1 base; unmatched bases: 4. The CDR3 consists of 13 residues. Germline assignment: CDR1 KGHDR and CDR2 SFDVKD. CDR3 bases: TGTGCCACCGGGGACAGGTCTTCCTACGAGCAGTACTTC. Translation gives CATGDRSSYEQYF.

This chain links TRBV20-1 with TRBJ1-2; D gene ambiguous. The CDR3 contains 13 residues. V was clipped by 3 bases and J by 6 bases, with 14 bases between them. Germline lookup yields CDR1 DFQATT and CDR2 SNEGSKA (reference sequence). The CDR3 sequence: CSASGVLQDGYTF. The CDR3 bases are TGCAGTGCTAGCGGGGTACTTCAGGATGGCTACACCTTC.

The chain has TRBV5-1 and TRBJ1-1; a weak D match, TRBD1 (5 bases). V was clipped by 4 bases and J by 2 bases, with 15 bases between them. From germline, CDR1 is SGHRS and CDR2 YFSETQ. There are 15 residues in the CDR3. CDR3: CASSAGGGTNTEAFF. The CDR3, as DNA: TGCGCCAGCAGCGCTGGTGGGGGGACCAACACTGAAGCTTTCTTT.